Shown below are 10 T cell receptor beta chains from a single sample sequenced in a study of blood T cell repertoires in COVID-19. Here immunoSEQ multiplex PCR was the method, and the copy in TCRdb shows in-frame clones only, minus some. The sample lists about 170,000 clones, almost 85% occurring once. Sequencing was performed on peripheral blood. Receptor source: a young man with active or convalescent COVID-19.

The chain couples TRBV19 to TRBJ1-5; unclear D gene. Germline V lookup: CDR1 LNHDA, CDR2 SQIVND (reference sequence). Trimming stripped 1 base from V and 9 bases from J, with 16 bases between. This CDR3 region has 15 residues. CDR3 sequence reads: CASSIVSDGVGPQHF. The CDR3 DNA reads as TGTGCCAGTAGTATAGTTTCGGACGGGGTCGGGCCCCAGCATTTT.

V is TRBV5-1 and J is TRBJ1-2, with 7 bases aligning to TRBD1. J lost 5 bases, V lost 1 base, and 2 bases had no gene match. The CDR3 sequence is 13 residues long. In germline, CDR1 is SGHRS, CDR2 YFSETQ. CDR3 in DNA: TGCGCCAGCAGCTTGACAGGGGAATATGGCTACACCTTC. Its protein is CASSLTGEYGYTF.

DNA for the CDR3: TGTGCCAGCAGCTTAGCTTGGGGGGGTGAGGTTGAAGCTTTCTTT. It encodes CASSLAWGGEVEAFF. The genes are TRBV11-2 and TRBJ1-1, with D maybe TRBD1 (5 bases). The CDR3 has 15 amino acids. The V end lost 1 base, the J end lost 7 bases, and 16 bases lay between the germline ends. The V gene's germline CDR1 is SGHAT and CDR2 FQNNGV.

This chain uses TRBV19 with TRBJ2-1, with 7 positions matching TRBD2. The CDR3 loop spans 15 amino acids. Germline loops: CDR1 LNHDA, CDR2 SQIVND (reference sequence). The V and J ends lost 4 bases and 4 bases, in that order; junction bases with no gene match: 7. CDR3 DNA: TGTGCCAGTAGTAGGGGCGGGGGAGCTTACAATGAGCAGTTCTTC. It translates to CASSRGGGAYNEQFF.

CDR3 DNA: TGTGCCAGCAGCTTAGCGAACAATGAGCAGTTCTTC. Amino acid sequence: CASSLANNEQFF. The genes are TRBV7-3 and TRBJ2-1; D is undetermined. The CDR3 extends over 12 amino acids. The ends were cut back, 2 bases at V and 5 bases at J, with 4 bases in the middle. Germline CDR1 SGHTA, CDR2 FQGTGA.

V usage is TRBV4-3 and J usage is TRBJ2-7; tentatively, D is TRBD1 (5 bases). Germline V gene lookup returns CDR1 LGHNA and CDR2 YSLEER. The CDR3 spans 14 residues. V was clipped by 3 bases and J by 6 bases, with 15 bases between them. The CDR3 protein is CASSHGQGSLEQYF. The CDR3 DNA sequence: TGCGCCAGCAGCCATGGCCAGGGTTCCCTCGAGCAGTACTTC.

This chain uses TRBV3-1 (or the pseudogene TRBV3-2) with TRBJ1-1, with D perhaps matching TRBD1 (5 bases). CDR1 is LGHDT, CDR2 YNNKEL, per germline (reference sequence). CDR3 length: 13 amino acids. V dropped 4 bases and J dropped 1 base, with 7 bases sitting between them. CDR3 sequence: CASSPTGNTEAFF. CDR3 coding DNA: TGTGCCAGCAGCCCTACAGGGAACACTGAAGCTTTCTTT.

The chain is built from TRBV7-3 and TRBJ2-3; 9 bases agree with TRBD2. Germline lookup yields CDR1 SGHTA and CDR2 FQGTGA. J was trimmed by 6 bases and V by 1 base; bases with no gene match: 14. This CDR3 contains 18 residues. CDR3 in amino acids: CASSLNAFVAGGLDTQYF. The CDR3 region has the DNA TGTGCCAGCAGCTTAAATGCCTTCGTTGCGGGAGGGCTCGATACGCAGTATTTT.

This sequence joins TRBV6-2 or TRBV6-3 and TRBJ1-5; the D is unclear. Germline CDR1 and CDR2: MNHEY and SVGEGT. The ends were cut back, 1 base at V and 3 bases at J, with 10 bases in the middle. This CDR3 is 15 amino acids long. The CDR3 DNA is TGTGCCAGCAGTTACTTGGCGGGTACCAATCAGCCCCAGCATTTT. Protein sequence: CASSYLAGTNQPQHF.

The V gene is TRBV10-3, the J gene TRBJ2-3; 8 positions match TRBD1. Looked up from germline, CDR1 is ENHRY and CDR2 is SYGVKD. The CDR3 totals 13 residues. The V gene end was trimmed by 8 bases and the J gene end by 3 bases; junction bases not matched to a gene: 4. The CDR3 nucleotides are TGTGCCATCGGACAGGGAAGGACAGATACGCAGTATTTT. Protein: CAIGQGRTDTQYF.